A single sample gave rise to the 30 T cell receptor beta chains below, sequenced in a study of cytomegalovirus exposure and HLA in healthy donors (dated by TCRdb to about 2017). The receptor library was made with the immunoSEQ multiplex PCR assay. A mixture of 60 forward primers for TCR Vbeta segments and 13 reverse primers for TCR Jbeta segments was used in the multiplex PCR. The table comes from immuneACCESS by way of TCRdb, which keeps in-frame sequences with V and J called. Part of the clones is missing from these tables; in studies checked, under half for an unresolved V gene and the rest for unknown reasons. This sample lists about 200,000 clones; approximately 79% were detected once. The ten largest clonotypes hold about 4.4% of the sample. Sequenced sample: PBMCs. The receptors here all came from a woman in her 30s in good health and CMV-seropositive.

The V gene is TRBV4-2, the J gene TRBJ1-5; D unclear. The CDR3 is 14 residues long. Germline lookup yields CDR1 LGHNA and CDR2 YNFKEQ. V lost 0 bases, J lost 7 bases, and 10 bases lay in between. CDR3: CASSQDYGVQPQHF. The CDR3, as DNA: TGTGCCAGCAGCCAAGATTACGGGGTCCAGCCCCAGCATTTT.

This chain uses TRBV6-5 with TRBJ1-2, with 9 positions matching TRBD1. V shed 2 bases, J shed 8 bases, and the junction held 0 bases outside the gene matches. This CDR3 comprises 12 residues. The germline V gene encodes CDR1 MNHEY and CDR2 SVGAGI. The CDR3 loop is CASSYGQGGYTF. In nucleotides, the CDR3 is TGTGCCAGCAGTTACGGACAGGGGGGCTACACCTTC.

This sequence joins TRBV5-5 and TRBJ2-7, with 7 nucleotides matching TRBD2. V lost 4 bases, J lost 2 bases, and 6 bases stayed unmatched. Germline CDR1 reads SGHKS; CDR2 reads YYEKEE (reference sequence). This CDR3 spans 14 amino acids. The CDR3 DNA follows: TGTGCCAGCAGCCTTAGCGGGTTGACCTACGAGCAGTACTTC. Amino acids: CASSLSGLTYEQYF.

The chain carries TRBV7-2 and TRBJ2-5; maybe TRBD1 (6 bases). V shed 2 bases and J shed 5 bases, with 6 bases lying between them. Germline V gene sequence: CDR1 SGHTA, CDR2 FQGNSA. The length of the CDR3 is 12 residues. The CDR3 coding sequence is TGTGCCAGCAGCTTAAGGGGGGAGACCCAGTACTTC. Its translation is CASSLRGETQYF.

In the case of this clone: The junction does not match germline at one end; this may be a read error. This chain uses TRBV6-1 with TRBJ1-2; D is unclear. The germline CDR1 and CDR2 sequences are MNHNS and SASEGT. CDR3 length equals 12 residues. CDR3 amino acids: CASTAIDYGHTF. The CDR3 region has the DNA TGTGCCAGCACCGCAATCGACTATGGCCACACCTTC.

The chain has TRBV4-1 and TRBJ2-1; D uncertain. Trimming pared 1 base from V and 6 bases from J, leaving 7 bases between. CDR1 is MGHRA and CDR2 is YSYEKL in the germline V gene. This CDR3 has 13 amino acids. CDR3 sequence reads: CASSQAAANEQFF. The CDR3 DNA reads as TGCGCCAGCAGCCAAGCGGCGGCCAATGAGCAGTTCTTC.

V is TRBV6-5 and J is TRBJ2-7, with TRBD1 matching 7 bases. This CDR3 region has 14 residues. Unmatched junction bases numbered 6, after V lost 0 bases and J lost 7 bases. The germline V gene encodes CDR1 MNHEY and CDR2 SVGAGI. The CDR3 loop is CASSYSAGGREQYF. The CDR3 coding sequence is TGTGCCAGCAGTTACTCGGCAGGGGGTAGAGAGCAGTACTTC.

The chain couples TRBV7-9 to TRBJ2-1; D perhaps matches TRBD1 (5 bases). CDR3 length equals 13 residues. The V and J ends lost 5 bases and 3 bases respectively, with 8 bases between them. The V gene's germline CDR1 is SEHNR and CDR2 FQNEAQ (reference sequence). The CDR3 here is CASSQTVYNEQFF. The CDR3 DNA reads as TGTGCCAGCAGCCAGACAGTCTACAATGAGCAGTTCTTC. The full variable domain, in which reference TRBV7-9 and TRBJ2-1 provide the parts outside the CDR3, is DTGVSQNPRHKITKRGQNVTFRCDPISEHNRLYWYRQTLGQGPEFLTYFQNEAQLEKSRLLSDRFSAERPKGSFSTLEIQRTEQGDSAMYLCASSQTVYNEQFFGPGTRLTVL.

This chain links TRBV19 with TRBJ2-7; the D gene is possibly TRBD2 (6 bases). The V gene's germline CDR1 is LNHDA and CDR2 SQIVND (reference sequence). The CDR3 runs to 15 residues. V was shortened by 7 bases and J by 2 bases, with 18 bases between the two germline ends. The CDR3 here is CASTRSSGVPYEQYF. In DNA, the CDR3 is TGTGCCAGTACTCGATCTTCGGGAGTCCCCTACGAGCAGTACTTC.

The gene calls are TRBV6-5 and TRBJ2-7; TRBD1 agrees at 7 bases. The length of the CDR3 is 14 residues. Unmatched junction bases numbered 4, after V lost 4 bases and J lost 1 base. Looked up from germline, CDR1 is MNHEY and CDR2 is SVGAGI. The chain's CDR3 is CASSSPTGSYEQYF. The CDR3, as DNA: TGTGCCAGCAGTTCCCCGACAGGGTCCTACGAGCAGTACTTC.

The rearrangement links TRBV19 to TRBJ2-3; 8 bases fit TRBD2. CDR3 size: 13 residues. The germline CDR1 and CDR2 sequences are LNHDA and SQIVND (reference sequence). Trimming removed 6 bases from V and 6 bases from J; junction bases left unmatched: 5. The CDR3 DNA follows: TGTGCCAGTAGGAGCGGGAGTGAGGATACGCAGTATTTT. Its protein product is CASRSGSEDTQYF.

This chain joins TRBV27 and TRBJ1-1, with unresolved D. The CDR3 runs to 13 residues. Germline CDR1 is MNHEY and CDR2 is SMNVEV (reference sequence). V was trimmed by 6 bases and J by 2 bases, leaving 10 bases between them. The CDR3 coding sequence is TGTGCCAGCAGCCCCCTCCTTAACACTGAAGCTTTCTTT. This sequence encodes CASSPLLNTEAFF.

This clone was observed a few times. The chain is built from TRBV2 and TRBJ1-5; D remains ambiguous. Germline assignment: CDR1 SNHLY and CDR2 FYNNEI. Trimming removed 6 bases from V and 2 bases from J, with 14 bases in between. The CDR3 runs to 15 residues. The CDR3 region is CASSHDLGGNQPQHF. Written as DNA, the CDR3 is TGTGCCAGCAGCCACGACTTGGGAGGCAATCAGCCCCAGCATTTT.

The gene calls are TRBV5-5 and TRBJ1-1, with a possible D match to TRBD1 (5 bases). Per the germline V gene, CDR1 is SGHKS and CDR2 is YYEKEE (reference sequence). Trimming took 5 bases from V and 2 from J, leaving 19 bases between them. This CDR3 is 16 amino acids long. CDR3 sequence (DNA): TGTGCCAGCAGGACTTTTGGGGCAGGGATAAACACTGAAGCTTTCTTT. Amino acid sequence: CASRTFGAGINTEAFF.

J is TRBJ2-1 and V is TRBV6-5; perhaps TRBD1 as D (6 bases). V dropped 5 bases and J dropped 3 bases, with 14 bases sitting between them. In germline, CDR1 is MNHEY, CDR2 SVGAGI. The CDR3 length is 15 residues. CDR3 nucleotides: TGTGCCAGCAGTCACCAAACAGGGAGCTACAATGAGCAGTTCTTC. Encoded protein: CASSHQTGSYNEQFF.

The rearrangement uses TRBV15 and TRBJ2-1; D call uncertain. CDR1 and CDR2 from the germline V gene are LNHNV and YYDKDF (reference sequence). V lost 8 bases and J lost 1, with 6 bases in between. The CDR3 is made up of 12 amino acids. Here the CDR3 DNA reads TGTGCCACCCGAGAATCCTACAATGAGCAGTTCTTC. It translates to CATRESYNEQFF.

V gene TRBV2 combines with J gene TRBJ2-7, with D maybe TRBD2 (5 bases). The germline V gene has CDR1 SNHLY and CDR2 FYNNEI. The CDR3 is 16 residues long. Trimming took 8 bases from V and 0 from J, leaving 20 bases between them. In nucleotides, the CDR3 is TGTGCCAGCTCTCTGCGACCGGGGTATAGCTCCTACGAGCAGTACTTC. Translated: CASSLRPGYSSYEQYF.

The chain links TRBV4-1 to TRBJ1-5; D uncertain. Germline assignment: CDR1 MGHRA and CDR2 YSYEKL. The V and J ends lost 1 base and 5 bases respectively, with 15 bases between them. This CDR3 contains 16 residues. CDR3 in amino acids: CASSQGRGLGDQPQHF. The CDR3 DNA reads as TGCGCCAGCAGCCAAGGTCGAGGGTTAGGAGATCAGCCCCAGCATTTT.

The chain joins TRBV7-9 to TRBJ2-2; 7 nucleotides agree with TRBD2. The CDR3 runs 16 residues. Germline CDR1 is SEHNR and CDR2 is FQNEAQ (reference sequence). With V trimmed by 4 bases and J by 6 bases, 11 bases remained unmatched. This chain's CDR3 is CASSSRGEGQAGELFF. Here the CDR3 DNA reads TGTGCCAGCAGCTCGCGAGGGGAGGGCCAAGCCGGGGAGCTGTTTTTT.

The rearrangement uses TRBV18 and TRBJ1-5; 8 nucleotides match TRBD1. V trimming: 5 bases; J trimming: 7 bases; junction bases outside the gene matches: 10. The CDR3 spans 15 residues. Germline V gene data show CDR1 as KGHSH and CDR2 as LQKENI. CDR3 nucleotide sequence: TGTGCCAGCTCAGTAACCAGGGGGCAGGGGCAGCCCCAGCATTTT. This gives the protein CASSVTRGQGQPQHF.

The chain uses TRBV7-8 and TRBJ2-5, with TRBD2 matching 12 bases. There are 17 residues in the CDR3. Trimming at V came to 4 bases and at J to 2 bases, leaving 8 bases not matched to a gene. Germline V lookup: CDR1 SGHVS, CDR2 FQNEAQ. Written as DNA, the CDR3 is TGTGCCAGCAGCTCCCTACAAGGACTAGCGGGACAAGAGACCCAGTACTTC. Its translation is CASSSLQGLAGQETQYF.

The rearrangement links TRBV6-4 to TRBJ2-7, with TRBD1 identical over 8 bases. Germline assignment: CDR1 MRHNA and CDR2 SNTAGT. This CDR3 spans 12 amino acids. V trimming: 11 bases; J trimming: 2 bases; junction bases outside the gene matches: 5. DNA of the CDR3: TGTGCCCCTCCGGGACAGGCCTACGAGCAGTACTTC. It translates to CAPPGQAYEQYF.

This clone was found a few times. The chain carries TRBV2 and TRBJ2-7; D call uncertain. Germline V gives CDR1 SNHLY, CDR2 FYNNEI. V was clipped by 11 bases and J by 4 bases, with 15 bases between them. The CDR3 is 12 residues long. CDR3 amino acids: CAGGRQRYEQYF. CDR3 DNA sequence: TGTGCCGGCGGTCGGCAGAGGTACGAGCAGTACTTC. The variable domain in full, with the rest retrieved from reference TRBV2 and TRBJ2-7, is EPEVTQTPSHQVTQMGQEVILRCVPISNHLYFYWYRQILGQKVEFLVSFYNNEISEKSEIFDDQFSVERPDGSNFTLKIRSTKLEDSAMYFCAGGRQRYEQYFGPGTRLTVT.

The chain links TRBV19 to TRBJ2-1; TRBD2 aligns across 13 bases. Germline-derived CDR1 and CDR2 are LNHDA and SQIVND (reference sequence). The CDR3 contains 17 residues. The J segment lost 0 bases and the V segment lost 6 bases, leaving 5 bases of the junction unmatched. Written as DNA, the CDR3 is TGTGCCAGTAGGACTAGCGGGGGGTACAGCTCCTACAATGAGCAGTTCTTC. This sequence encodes CASRTSGGYSSYNEQFF. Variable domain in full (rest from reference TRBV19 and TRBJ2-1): DGGITQSPKYLFRKEGQNVTLSCEQNLNHDAMYWYRQDPGQGLRLIYYSQIVNDFQKGDIAEGYSVSREKKESFPLTVTSAQKNPTAFYLCASRTSGGYSSYNEQFFGPGTRLTVL.

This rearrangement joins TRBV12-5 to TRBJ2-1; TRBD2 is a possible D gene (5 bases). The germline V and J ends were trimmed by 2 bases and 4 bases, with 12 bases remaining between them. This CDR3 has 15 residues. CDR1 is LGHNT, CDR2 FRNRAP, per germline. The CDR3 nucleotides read TGTGCTAGTGGTTTGATGGCGGGCCAATACAATGAGCAGTTCTTC. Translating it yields CASGLMAGQYNEQFF.

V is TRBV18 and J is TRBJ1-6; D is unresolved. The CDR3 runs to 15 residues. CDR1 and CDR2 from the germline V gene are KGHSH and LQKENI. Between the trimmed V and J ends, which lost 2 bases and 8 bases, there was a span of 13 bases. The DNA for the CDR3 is TGTGCCAGCTCACCATCGCCGGGAATAGATTCACCCCTCCACTTT. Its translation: CASSPSPGIDSPLHF.

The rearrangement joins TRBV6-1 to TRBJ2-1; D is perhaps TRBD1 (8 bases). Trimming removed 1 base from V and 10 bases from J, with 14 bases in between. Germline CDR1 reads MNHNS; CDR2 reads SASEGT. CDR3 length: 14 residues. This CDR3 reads CASSEGTGTIEQFF. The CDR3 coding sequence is TGTGCCAGCAGTGAAGGGACAGGGACTATCGAGCAGTTCTTC.

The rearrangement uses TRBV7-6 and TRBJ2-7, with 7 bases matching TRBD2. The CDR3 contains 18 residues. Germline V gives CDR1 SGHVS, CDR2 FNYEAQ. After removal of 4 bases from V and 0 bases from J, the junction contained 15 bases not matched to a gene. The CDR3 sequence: CASSSLPARGRDSYEQYF. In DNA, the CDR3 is TGTGCCAGCAGCTCCCTACCGGCTCGGGGGAGGGACTCCTACGAGCAGTACTTC.

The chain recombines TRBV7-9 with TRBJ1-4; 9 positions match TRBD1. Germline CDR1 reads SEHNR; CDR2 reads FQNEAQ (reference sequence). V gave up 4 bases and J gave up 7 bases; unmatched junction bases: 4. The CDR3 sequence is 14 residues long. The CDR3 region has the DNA TGTGCCAGCAGCTCCACAGGGGGCCCTGAAAAACTGTTTTTT. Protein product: CASSSTGGPEKLFF.

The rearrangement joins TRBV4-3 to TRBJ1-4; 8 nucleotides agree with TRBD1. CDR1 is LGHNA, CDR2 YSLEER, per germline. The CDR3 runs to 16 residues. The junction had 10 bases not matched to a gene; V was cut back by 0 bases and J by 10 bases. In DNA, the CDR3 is TGCGCCAGCAGCCAAGATCGCGGCAGGGGGCAAGGAAAACTGTTTTTT. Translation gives CASSQDRGRGQGKLFF.